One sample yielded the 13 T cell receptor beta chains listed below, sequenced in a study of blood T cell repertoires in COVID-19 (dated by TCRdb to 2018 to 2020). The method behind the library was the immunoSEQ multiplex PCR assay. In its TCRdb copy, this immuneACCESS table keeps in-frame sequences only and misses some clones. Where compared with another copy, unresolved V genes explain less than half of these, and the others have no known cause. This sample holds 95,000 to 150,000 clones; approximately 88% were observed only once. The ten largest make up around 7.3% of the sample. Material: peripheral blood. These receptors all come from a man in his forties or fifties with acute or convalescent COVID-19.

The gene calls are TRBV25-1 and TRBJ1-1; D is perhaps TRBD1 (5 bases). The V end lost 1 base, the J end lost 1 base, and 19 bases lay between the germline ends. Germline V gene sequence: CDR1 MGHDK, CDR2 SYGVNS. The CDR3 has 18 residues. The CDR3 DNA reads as TGTGCCAGCAGTGAATCGACCCTTGGGGCAGGTCGGAACACTGAAGCTTTCTTT. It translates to CASSESTLGAGRNTEAFF.

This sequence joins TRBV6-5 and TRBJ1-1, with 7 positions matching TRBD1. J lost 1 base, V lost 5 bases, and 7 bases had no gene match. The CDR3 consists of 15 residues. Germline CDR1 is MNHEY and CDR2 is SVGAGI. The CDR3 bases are TGTGCCAGCAGTCAACAGGGGCGGGGGAACACTGAAGCTTTCTTT. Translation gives CASSQQGRGNTEAFF.

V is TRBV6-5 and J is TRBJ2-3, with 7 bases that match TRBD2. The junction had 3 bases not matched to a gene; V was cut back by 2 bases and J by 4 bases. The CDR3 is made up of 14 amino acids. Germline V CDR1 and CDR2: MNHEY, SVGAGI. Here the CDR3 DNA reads TGTGCCAGCAGTTACGGTGGGGGGGCAGATACGCAGTATTTT. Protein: CASSYGGGADTQYF.

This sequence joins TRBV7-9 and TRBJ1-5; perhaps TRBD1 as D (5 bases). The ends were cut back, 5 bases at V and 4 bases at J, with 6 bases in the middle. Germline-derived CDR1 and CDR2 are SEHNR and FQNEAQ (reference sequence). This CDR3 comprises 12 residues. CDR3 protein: CASSPGNQPQHF. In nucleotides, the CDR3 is TGTGCCAGCAGCCCAGGGAATCAGCCCCAGCATTTT.

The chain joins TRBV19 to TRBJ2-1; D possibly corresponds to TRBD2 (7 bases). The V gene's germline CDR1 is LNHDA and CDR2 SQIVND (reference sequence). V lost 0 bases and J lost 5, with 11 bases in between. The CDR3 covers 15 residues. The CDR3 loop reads CASSIDAGAHNEQFF. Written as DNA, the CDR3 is TGTGCCAGTAGTATAGACGCGGGGGCCCACAATGAGCAGTTCTTC.

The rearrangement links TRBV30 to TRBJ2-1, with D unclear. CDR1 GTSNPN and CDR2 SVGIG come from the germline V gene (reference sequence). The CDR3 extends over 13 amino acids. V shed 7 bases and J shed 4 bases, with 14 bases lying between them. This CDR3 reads CAYEHLGYNEQFF. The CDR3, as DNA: TGTGCCTACGAGCACCTCGGGTACAATGAGCAGTTCTTC.

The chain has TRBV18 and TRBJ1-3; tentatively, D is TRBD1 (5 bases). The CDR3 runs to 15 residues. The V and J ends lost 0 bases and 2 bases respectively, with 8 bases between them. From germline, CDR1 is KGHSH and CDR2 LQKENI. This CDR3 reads CASSPPGATGNTIYF. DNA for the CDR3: TGTGCCAGCTCACCACCAGGGGCGACTGGAAACACCATATATTTT.

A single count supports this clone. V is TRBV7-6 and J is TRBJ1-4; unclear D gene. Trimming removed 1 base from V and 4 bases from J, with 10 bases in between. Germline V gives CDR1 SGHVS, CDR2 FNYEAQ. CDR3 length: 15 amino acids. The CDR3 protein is CASSLEGGLNEKLFF. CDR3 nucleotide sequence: TGTGCCAGCAGCTTAGAGGGAGGGCTTAATGAAAAACTGTTTTTT.

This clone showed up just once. The CDR3 coding sequence is TGTGCCAGCAGCTTAACGAACTCGGGACAGGGGGCGAGGAATGAGCAGTTCTTC. It specifies CASSLTNSGQGARNEQFF. This chain connects TRBV7-9 to TRBJ2-1; 12 bases are a match to TRBD1. Germline V gives CDR1 SEHNR, CDR2 FQNEAQ (reference sequence). The CDR3 has 18 residues. The ends lost 2 bases at V and 7 bases at J; junction bases unmatched: 12.

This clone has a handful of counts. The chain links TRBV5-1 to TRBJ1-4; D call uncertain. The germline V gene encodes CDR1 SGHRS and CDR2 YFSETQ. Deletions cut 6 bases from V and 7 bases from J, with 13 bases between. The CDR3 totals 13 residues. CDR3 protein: CASMGGDLEKLFF. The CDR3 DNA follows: TGCGCCAGCATGGGAGGCGACCTTGAAAAACTGTTTTTT.

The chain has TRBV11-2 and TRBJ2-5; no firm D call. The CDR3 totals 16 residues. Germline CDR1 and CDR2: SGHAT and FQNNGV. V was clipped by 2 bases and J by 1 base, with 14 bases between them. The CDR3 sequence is CASSLMHASIQETQYF. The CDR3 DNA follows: TGTGCCAGCAGCTTAATGCATGCCTCTATCCAAGAGACCCAGTACTTC.

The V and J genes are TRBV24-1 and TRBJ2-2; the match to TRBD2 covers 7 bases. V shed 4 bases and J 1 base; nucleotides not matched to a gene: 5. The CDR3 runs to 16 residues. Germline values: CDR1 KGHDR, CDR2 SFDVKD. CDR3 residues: CATSDQLARNTGELFF. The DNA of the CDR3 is TGTGCCACCAGTGACCAACTAGCGAGGAACACCGGGGAGCTGTTTTTT.

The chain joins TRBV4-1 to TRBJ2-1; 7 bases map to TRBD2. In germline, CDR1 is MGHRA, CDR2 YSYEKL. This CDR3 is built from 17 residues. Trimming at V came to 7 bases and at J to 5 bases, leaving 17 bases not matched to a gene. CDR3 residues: CASTPQRSLAGNNEQFF. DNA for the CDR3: TGCGCCAGCACGCCTCAACGGTCTTTAGCGGGTAACAATGAGCAGTTCTTC.